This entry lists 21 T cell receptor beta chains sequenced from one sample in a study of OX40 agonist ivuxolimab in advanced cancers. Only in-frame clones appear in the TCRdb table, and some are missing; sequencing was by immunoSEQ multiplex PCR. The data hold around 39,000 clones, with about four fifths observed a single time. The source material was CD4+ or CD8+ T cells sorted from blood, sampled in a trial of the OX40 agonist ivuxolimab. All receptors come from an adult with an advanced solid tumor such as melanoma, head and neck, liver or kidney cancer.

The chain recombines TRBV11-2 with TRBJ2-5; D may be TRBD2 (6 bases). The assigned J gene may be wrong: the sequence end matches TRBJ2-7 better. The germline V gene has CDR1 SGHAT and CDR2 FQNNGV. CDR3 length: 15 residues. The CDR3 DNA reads TGTGCCAGCACCTTGGCGCGGGACGGCTCCTACGAGCAGTACTTC. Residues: CASTLARDGSYEQYF.

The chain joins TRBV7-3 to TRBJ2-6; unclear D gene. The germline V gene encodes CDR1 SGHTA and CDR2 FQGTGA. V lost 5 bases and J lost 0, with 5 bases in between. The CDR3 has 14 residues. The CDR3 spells CASSESSGANVLTF. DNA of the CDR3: TGTGCCAGCAGCGAAAGCTCTGGGGCCAACGTCCTGACTTTC.

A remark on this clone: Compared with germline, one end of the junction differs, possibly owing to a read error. The chain's CDR3 is CASSSRTDPSSQPQHF. The CDR3 DNA reads TGTGCCAGCAGCTCTAGGACAGATCCCAGCAGTCAGCCCCAGCATTTT. The V gene is TRBV7-9, the J gene TRBJ1-5; a weak D match, TRBD1 (6 bases). Per germline, CDR1 SEHNR and CDR2 FQNEAQ (reference sequence). The CDR3 loop spans 16 amino acids.

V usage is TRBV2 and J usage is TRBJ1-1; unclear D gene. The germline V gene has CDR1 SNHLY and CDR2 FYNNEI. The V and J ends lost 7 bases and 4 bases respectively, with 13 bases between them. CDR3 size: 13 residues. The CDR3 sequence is CASKRDTRTEAFF. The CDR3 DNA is TGTGCCAGCAAGAGAGATACACGCACTGAAGCTTTCTTT.

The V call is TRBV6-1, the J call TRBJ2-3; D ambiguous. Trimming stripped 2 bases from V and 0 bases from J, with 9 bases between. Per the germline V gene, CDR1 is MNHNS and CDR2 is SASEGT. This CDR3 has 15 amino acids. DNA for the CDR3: TGTGCCAGCAGTGAAAGTCGGCCTAGCACAGATACGCAGTATTTT. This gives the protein CASSESRPSTDTQYF.

CDR3 in amino acids: CASSPLQGEQGEQFF. The CDR3 DNA sequence: TGTGCCAGCTCACCACTACAGGGGGAACAGGGTGAGCAGTTCTTC. This sequence joins TRBV18 and TRBJ2-1; 8 bases align to TRBD1. With V trimmed by 1 base and J by 9 bases, 8 bases remained unmatched. The CDR3 is 15 amino acids. Germline V lookup: CDR1 KGHSH, CDR2 LQKENI.

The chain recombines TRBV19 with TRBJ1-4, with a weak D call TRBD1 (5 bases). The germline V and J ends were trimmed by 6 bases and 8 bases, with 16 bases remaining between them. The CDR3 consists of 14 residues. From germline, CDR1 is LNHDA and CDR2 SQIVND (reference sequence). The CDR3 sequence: CASSTVGVNEKLFF. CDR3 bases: TGTGCCAGTAGCACAGTGGGGGTAAACGAAAAACTGTTTTTT.

This CDR3 reads CATSRDIGGETQYF. The CDR3 region has the DNA TGTGCCACCAGCAGAGATATCGGGGGAGAGACCCAGTACTTC. The V gene is TRBV15, the J gene TRBJ2-5; maybe TRBD2 (6 bases). The V end lost 0 bases, the J end lost 4 bases, and 9 bases lay between the germline ends. Germline V gives CDR1 LNHNV, CDR2 YYDKDF (reference sequence). The CDR3 totals 14 residues.

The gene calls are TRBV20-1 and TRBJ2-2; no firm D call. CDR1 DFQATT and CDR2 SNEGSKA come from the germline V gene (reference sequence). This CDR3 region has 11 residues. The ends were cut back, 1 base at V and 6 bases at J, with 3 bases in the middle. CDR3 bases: TGCAGTGCTAGAGGACCCGGGGAGCTGTTTTTT. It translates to CSARGPGELFF.

CDR3 nucleotide sequence: TGTGCCTCTGCTGAGGGACTTTACAATGAGCAGTTCTTC. Protein sequence: CASAEGLYNEQFF. The chain employs TRBV28 and TRBJ2-1, with D perhaps TRBD2 (6 bases). The V end was cut by 11 bases, the J end by 4 bases, with 15 bases between. Germline lookup yields CDR1 MDHEN and CDR2 SYDVKM. The CDR3 runs 13 residues. The full variable domain, completed using reference TRBV28 and TRBJ2-1, is DVKVTQSSRYLVKRTGEKVFLECVQDMDHENMFWYRQDPGLGLRLIYFSYDVKMKEKGDIPEGYSVSREKKERFSLILESASTNQTSMYLCASAEGLYNEQFFGPGTRLTVL.

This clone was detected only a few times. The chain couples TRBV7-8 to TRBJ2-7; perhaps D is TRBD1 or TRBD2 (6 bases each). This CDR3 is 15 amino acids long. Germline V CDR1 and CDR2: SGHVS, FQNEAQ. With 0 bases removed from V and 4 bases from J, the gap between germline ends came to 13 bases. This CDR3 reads CASSLARKGGYEQYF. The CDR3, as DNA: TGTGCCAGCAGCTTAGCGCGTAAGGGGGGATACGAGCAGTACTTC.

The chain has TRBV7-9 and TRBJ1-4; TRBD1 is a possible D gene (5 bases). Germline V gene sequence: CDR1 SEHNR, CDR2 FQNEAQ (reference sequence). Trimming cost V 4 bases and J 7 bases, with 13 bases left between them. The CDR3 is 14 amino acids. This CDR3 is CASSSPGQGEKLFF. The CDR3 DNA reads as TGTGCCAGCAGCTCTCCTGGACAAGGTGAAAAACTGTTTTTT.

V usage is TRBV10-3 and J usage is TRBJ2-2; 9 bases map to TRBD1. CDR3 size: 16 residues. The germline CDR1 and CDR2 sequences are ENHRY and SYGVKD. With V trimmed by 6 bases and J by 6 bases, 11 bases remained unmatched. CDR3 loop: CAISSTGGSFAGELFF. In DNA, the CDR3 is TGTGCCATCAGCTCCACAGGGGGCAGTTTTGCCGGGGAGCTGTTTTTT.

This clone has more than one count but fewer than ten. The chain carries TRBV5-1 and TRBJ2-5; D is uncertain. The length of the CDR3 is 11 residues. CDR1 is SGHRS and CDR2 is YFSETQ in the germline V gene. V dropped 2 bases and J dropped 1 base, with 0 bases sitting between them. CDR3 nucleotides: TGCGCCAGCAGCTTCCAAGAGACCCAGTACTTC. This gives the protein CASSFQETQYF.

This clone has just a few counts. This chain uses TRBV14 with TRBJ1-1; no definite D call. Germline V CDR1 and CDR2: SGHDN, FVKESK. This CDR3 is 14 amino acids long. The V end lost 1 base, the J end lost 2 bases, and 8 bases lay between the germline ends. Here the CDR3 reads CASSQVRSNTEAFF. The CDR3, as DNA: TGTGCCAGCAGCCAAGTCCGGTCAAACACTGAAGCTTTCTTT. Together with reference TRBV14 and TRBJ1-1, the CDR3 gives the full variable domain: EAGVTQFPSHSVIEKGQTVTLRCDPISGHDNLYWYRRVMGKEIKFLLHFVKESKQDESGMPNNRFLAERTGGTYSTLKVQPAELEDSGVYFCASSQVRSNTEAFFGQGTRLTVV.

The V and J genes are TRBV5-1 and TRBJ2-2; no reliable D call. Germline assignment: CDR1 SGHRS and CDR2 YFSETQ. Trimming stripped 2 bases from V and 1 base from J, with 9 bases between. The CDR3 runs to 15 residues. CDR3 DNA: TGCGCCAGCAGCTTAAAAGTCAGGAACACCGGGGAGCTGTTTTTT. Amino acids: CASSLKVRNTGELFF.

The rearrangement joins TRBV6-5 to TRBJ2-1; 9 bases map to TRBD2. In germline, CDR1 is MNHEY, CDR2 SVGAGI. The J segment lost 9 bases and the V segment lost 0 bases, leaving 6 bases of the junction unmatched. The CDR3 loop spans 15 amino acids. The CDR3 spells CASSYSSGSSVEQFF. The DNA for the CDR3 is TGTGCCAGCAGTTACTCTAGCGGGAGTTCTGTTGAGCAGTTCTTC.

The CDR3 spells CASRTGRGSWDEQFF. For the CDR3, the DNA is TGTGCCAGCAGGACAGGGCGAGGTTCATGGGATGAGCAGTTCTTC. This chain connects TRBV7-8 to TRBJ2-1; 7 nucleotides match TRBD1. Germline trimming cut 6 bases from V and 8 bases from J; bases unmatched to any gene: 13. The CDR3 is 15 amino acids. Germline CDR1 SGHVS, CDR2 FQNEAQ.

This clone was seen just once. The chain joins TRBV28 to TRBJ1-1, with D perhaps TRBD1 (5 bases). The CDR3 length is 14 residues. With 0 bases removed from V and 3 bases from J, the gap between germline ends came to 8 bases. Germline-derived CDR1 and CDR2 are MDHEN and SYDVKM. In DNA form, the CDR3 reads TGTGCCAGCAGTTTATGGGGGGGGGACACTGAAGCTTTCTTT. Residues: CASSLWGGDTEAFF.

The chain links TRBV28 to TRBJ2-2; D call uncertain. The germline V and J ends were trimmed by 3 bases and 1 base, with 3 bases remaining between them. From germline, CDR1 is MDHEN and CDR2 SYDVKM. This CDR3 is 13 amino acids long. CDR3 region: CASSFRNTGELFF. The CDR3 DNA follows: TGTGCCAGCAGTTTCAGGAACACCGGGGAGCTGTTTTTT.

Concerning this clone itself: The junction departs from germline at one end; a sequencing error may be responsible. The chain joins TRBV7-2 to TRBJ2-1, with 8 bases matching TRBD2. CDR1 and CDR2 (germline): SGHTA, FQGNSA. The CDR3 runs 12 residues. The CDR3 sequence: CASSLAGYEQFF. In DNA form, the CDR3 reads TGTGCCAGCAGTTTAGCGGGGTATGAGCAGTTCTTC.